The 32 T cell receptor beta chains below all came from one sample that was sequenced in a study of control samples from healthy donors and cancer patients. Using immunoSEQ multiplex PCR, the repertoire was profiled, and TCRdb retains in-frame clones only, with some absent. The table includes about 99,000 clones, around 89% detected once. The sample comprised PBMCs. Source of these receptors: a man in his 60s with lung cancer.

The V gene is TRBV6-6, the J gene TRBJ1-2; 11 positions agree with TRBD1. V gave up 6 bases and J gave up 6 bases; unmatched junction bases: 9. Germline CDR1 and CDR2: MNHNY and SVGAGI (reference sequence). The CDR3 is 15 residues long. CDR3 DNA: TGTGCCAGCAGCCGCGGACAGGGGGCGAGGGATGGCTACACCTTC. Translating it yields CASSRGQGARDGYTF.

This clone was observed a handful of times. The chain joins TRBV27 to TRBJ1-6, with TRBD1 matching over 10 bases. The germline CDR1 and CDR2 sequences are MNHEY and SMNVEV (reference sequence). The CDR3 covers 18 residues. The junction had 6 bases not matched to a gene; V was cut back by 2 bases and J by 2 bases. CDR3 region: CASSLDRGRFPYNSPLHF. The CDR3 DNA reads as TGTGCCAGCAGTTTAGACAGGGGGCGGTTTCCCTATAATTCACCCCTCCACTTT.

The V and J genes are TRBV24-1 and TRBJ2-4; D is uncertain. Germline V gene lookup returns CDR1 KGHDR and CDR2 SFDVKD. This CDR3 spans 13 amino acids. The germline V and J ends were trimmed by 4 bases and 8 bases, with 11 bases remaining between them. CDR3 in DNA: TGTGCCACCAGTGACCCGCCTTTGGACATTCAGTACTTC. This codes for CATSDPPLDIQYF.

The chain carries TRBV18 and TRBJ2-7; no clear D. The CDR3 contains 16 residues. The V gene's germline CDR1 is KGHSH and CDR2 LQKENI. V lost 2 bases to trimming and J lost 1 base, with 15 bases between them. CDR3 loop: CASSPSQASGSYEQYV. In nucleotides, the CDR3 is TGTGCCAGCTCACCAAGCCAAGCATCGGGTTCCTACGAGCAGTACGTC.

The chain is built from TRBV12-3 or TRBV12-4 and TRBJ1-1; 7 positions agree with TRBD1. J lost 11 bases, V lost 6 bases, and 12 bases had no gene match. The CDR3 covers 13 residues. The CDR3 sequence: CASRPTGSVLAFF. The CDR3, as DNA: TGTGCCAGCAGACCGACAGGGAGCGTTTTGGCTTTCTTT.

The V and J genes are TRBV25-1 and TRBJ1-2; D possibly corresponds to TRBD1 (6 bases). V was cut by 1 base and J by 3 bases, with 12 bases left in between. The germline gives CDR1 MGHDK, CDR2 SYGVNS. CDR3 length: 15 amino acids. For the CDR3, the DNA is TGTGCCAGCAGTGAATTGGGGGCATCGGACTATGGCTACACCTTC. It translates to CASSELGASDYGYTF.

The chain uses TRBV2 and TRBJ2-7, with D perhaps matching TRBD2 (7 bases). CDR1 SNHLY and CDR2 FYNNEI come from the germline V gene. CDR3 length equals 13 residues. Trimming removed 8 bases from V and 2 bases from J, with 13 bases in between. CDR3 sequence (DNA): TGTGCCAGCGAGGGGGGGGGTACCTACGAGCAGTACGTC. It specifies CASEGGGTYEQYV.

The chain carries TRBV7-3 and TRBJ1-1, with D uncertain. This CDR3 region has 13 residues. Trimming pared 5 bases from V and 1 base from J, leaving 8 bases between. Per the germline V gene, CDR1 is SGHTA and CDR2 is FQGTGA. The CDR3 nucleotides are TGTGCCAGCAGCAAAACAGAGAACACTGAAGCTTTCTTT. Amino acids: CASSKTENTEAFF.

The chain joins TRBV27 to TRBJ2-7; D is unclear. V was cut by 5 bases and J by 1 base, with 15 bases left in between. Per the germline V gene, CDR1 is MNHEY and CDR2 is SMNVEV (reference sequence). The length of the CDR3 is 15 residues. Here the CDR3 reads CASSRMGKGSYEQYF. The CDR3 DNA follows: TGTGCCAGCAGTCGGATGGGGAAAGGGTCCTACGAGCAGTACTTC.

This clone was picked up one time. The chain employs TRBV6-1 and TRBJ1-2; D is undetermined. The CDR3 totals 17 residues. V was cut by 3 bases and J by 4 bases, with 21 bases left in between. Germline values: CDR1 MNHNS, CDR2 SASEGT. CDR3 nucleotides: TGTGCCAGCAGTGATCATGGCAGCATAAATAATTTCTATGGCTACACCTTC. Amino acid sequence: CASSDHGSINNFYGYTF.

This clone was detected once. The chain joins TRBV6-5 to TRBJ2-2; D tentatively fits TRBD1 or TRBD2 (5 bases each). The CDR3 runs 16 residues. Deletions cut 3 bases from V and 1 base from J, with 12 bases between. Germline lookup yields CDR1 MNHEY and CDR2 SVGAGI. CDR3 bases: TGTGCCAGCAGTTATTCCGGGACGGTGAACACCGGGGAGCTGTTTTTT. It translates to CASSYSGTVNTGELFF.

V gene TRBV5-1 combines with J gene TRBJ2-7; D is possibly TRBD1 or TRBD2 (6 bases each). The CDR3 loop spans 13 amino acids. From germline, CDR1 is SGHRS and CDR2 YFSETQ. V was cut by 3 bases and J by 5 bases, with 12 bases left in between. The CDR3 sequence is CASSWTVADEQYF. The CDR3 nucleotides are TGCGCCAGCAGCTGGACAGTAGCGGACGAGCAGTACTTC.

The V and J genes are TRBV19 and TRBJ1-4; unclear D gene. With 3 bases removed from V and 7 bases from J, the gap between germline ends came to 12 bases. Germline V gene data show CDR1 as LNHDA and CDR2 as SQIVND (reference sequence). This CDR3 spans 14 amino acids. The CDR3 nucleotides read TGTGCCAGTAGTATGGACGGGTTTAGTGAAAAACTGTTTTTT. This translates into CASSMDGFSEKLFF.

V and J are TRBV5-1 and TRBJ1-4; D ambiguous. Germline CDR1 SGHRS, CDR2 YFSETQ. The CDR3 runs to 16 residues. Trimming removed 0 bases from V and 4 bases from J, with 13 bases in between. This CDR3 reads CASSLEPGGLNEKLFF. The CDR3, as DNA: TGCGCCAGCAGCTTGGAACCGGGAGGGCTTAATGAAAAACTGTTTTTT.

CDR3 in DNA: TGTGCCAGCAGTTACTCCTACGAGCAGTACTTC. Amino acids: CASSYSYEQYF. This chain uses TRBV3-1 (or the pseudogene TRBV3-2) with TRBJ2-7, with D hard to call. V was trimmed by 6 bases and J by 0 bases, leaving 3 bases between them. This CDR3 contains 11 residues. Germline V gives CDR1 LGHDT, CDR2 YNNKEL (reference sequence).

The V and J genes are TRBV30 and TRBJ2-2; D gene ambiguous. The V gene's germline CDR1 is GTSNPN and CDR2 SVGIG (reference sequence). Trimming stripped 1 base from V and 7 bases from J, with 7 bases between. The CDR3 consists of 12 residues. Here the CDR3 reads CAWSGDFGELFF. The CDR3 coding sequence is TGTGCCTGGAGTGGAGATTTCGGGGAGCTGTTTTTT.

J is TRBJ1-1 and V is TRBV5-5, with D maybe TRBD1 (5 bases). Germline V gives CDR1 SGHKS, CDR2 YYEKEE (reference sequence). The CDR3 runs 15 residues. Trimming shortened V by 0 bases and J by 5 bases, and 14 bases separated the two germline ends. CDR3 nucleotide sequence: TGTGCCAGCAGCTTGGCTCCAGGGACGATTACTGAAGCTTTCTTT. Its translation is CASSLAPGTITEAFF.

The chain couples TRBV5-1 to TRBJ1-1; D is perhaps TRBD1 (5 bases). V dropped 0 bases and J dropped 1 base, with 13 bases sitting between them. Germline CDR1 and CDR2: SGHRS and YFSETQ. The CDR3 runs 16 residues. CDR3 coding DNA: TGCGCCAGCAGCTTGGCAAGGTCCGGGACGAACACTGAAGCTTTCTTT. Protein: CASSLARSGTNTEAFF.

The genes are TRBV10-1 and TRBJ1-1; TRBD1 is a possible D gene (6 bases). This CDR3 spans 14 amino acids. CDR1 is WNHNN and CDR2 is SYGVQD in the germline V gene (reference sequence). The V end was cut by 0 bases, the J end by 11 bases, with 16 bases between. The CDR3 is CASSESTEGQHAFF. CDR3 nucleotides: TGCGCCAGCAGTGAGTCGACAGAAGGACAGCACGCTTTCTTT.

The chain couples TRBV21-1 to TRBJ2-1; the DNA was not compared with TRBD2, the D call given in the table. TRBV21-1 is designated a pseudogene. The CDR3 loop spans 19 amino acids. The chain's CDR3 is CASSKACVRGLAGGYEQFF. DNA of the CDR3: TGTGCCAGCAGCAAAGCGTGCGTACGGGGACTAGCGGGGGGCTATGAGCAGTTCTTC.

The chain employs TRBV6-5 and TRBJ1-5; 7 nucleotides align to TRBD1. Germline trimming cut 2 bases from V and 2 bases from J; bases unmatched to any gene: 0. The CDR3 covers 14 residues. The germline V gene encodes CDR1 MNHEY and CDR2 SVGAGI. CDR3 amino acids: CASSYGQGNQPQHF. The CDR3 DNA is TGTGCCAGCAGTTACGGACAGGGCAATCAGCCCCAGCATTTT.

J is TRBJ2-7 and V is TRBV12-2. TRBV12-2 represents a pseudogene. The CDR3 totals 15 residues. CDR3 in DNA: TGTGCAAGTCGCCCGTTGGGGTCCCCCACCTACGAGCAGTACTTC. This gives the protein CASRPLGSPTYEQYF.

V gene TRBV6-5 combines with J gene TRBJ2-1, with D hard to call. Germline CDR1 is MNHEY and CDR2 is SVGAGI. The V end was cut by 6 bases, the J end by 7 bases, with 16 bases between. The CDR3 contains 14 residues. The CDR3 protein is CASRQDPLENEQFF. Written as DNA, the CDR3 is TGTGCCAGCAGGCAGGACCCACTGGAAAATGAGCAGTTCTTC.

Comment on this clone: The sample has other DNA sequences that encode this CDR3 too. The rearrangement joins TRBV7-9 to TRBJ1-1, with 9 bases lining up with TRBD1. In germline, CDR1 is SEHNR, CDR2 FQNEAQ (reference sequence). This CDR3 is built from 13 residues. Unmatched junction bases numbered 3, after V lost 5 bases and J lost 5 bases. The CDR3 reads CASSRQGGTEAFF. In DNA, the CDR3 is TGTGCCAGCAGCAGACAGGGGGGAACTGAAGCTTTCTTT.

This clone was found a few times. This sequence joins TRBV5-6 and TRBJ2-5, with TRBD2 matching 11 bases. CDR1 SGHDT and CDR2 YYEEEE come from the germline V gene. V lost 0 bases to trimming and J lost 8 bases; unmatched junction nucleotides: 6. The CDR3 is 15 residues long. CDR3 residues: CASSLVVAGGQTQYF. CDR3 nucleotide sequence: TGTGCCAGCAGCTTGGTGGTAGCGGGGGGGCAAACCCAGTACTTC.

V is TRBV25-1 and J is TRBJ2-7; TRBD1 matches 9 bases. Unmatched junction bases numbered 4, after V lost 4 bases and J lost 3 bases. The CDR3 totals 14 residues. Germline V gene lookup returns CDR1 MGHDK and CDR2 SYGVNS. Here the CDR3 reads CASSGTGEGYEQYF. The CDR3 region has the DNA TGTGCCAGCAGTGGGACAGGGGAGGGCTACGAGCAGTACTTC.

The CDR3 bases are TGTGCCAGCAGCTGGGGCGGGTTTAGGGGAGAGACCCAGTACTTC. It translates to CASSWGGFRGETQYF. The chain uses TRBV5-4 and TRBJ2-5; D might be TRBD1 or TRBD2, each matching 5 bases. The CDR3 is 15 amino acids. Trimming took 3 bases from V and 4 from J, leaving 16 bases between them. Germline V gives CDR1 SGHNT, CDR2 YYREEE (reference sequence).

This sequence joins TRBV5-1 and TRBJ1-1; a weak D match, TRBD1 (6 bases). The CDR3 has 14 residues. The germline gives CDR1 SGHRS, CDR2 YFSETQ. Trimming removed 4 bases from V and 10 bases from J, with 20 bases in between. The CDR3 DNA reads TGCGCCAGCAGCGCCGCCGGAGGGGGTTTTGGAGCTTTCTTT. Residues: CASSAAGGGFGAFF. Variable domain in full (rest from reference TRBV5-1 and TRBJ1-1): KAGVTQTPRYLIKTRGQQVTLSCSPISGHRSVSWYQQTPGQGLQFLFEYFSETQRNKGNFPGRFSGRQFSNSRSEMNVSTLELGDSALYLCASSAAGGGFGAFFGQGTRLTVV.

V is TRBV30 and J is TRBJ2-3; the D gene is possibly TRBD2 (6 bases). CDR3 length equals 12 residues. CDR1 is GTSNPN, CDR2 SVGIG, per germline (reference sequence). The V and J ends lost 8 bases and 5 bases respectively, with 14 bases between them. Here the CDR3 DNA reads TGTGCCGCCGGAGCTAGCGTAGATACGCAGTATTTT. It encodes CAAGASVDTQYF.

The rearrangement joins TRBV9 to TRBJ2-1; 7 bases agree with TRBD1. Trimming removed 3 bases from V and 10 bases from J; junction bases left unmatched: 10. Looked up from germline, CDR1 is SGDLS and CDR2 is YYNGEE. CDR3 length: 14 amino acids. This CDR3 reads CASSAGRGPKEQFF. CDR3 coding DNA: TGTGCCAGCAGCGCCGGTAGGGGGCCCAAGGAGCAGTTCTTC.

V and J are TRBV7-9 and TRBJ2-1; 8 nucleotides match TRBD1. Unmatched junction bases numbered 10, after V lost 5 bases and J lost 7 bases. The CDR3 contains 15 residues. Germline-derived CDR1 and CDR2 are SEHNR and FQNEAQ (reference sequence). The CDR3 loop reads CASSPPGGPGNEQFF. CDR3 nucleotide sequence: TGTGCCAGCAGCCCCCCAGGGGGCCCGGGAAATGAGCAGTTCTTC.

The genes are TRBV19 and TRBJ2-3; TRBD1 matches at 9 bases. The J segment lost 4 bases and the V segment lost 5 bases, leaving 4 bases of the junction unmatched. CDR3 size: 14 residues. Looked up from germline, CDR1 is LNHDA and CDR2 is SQIVND (reference sequence). CDR3 DNA: TGTGCCAGTAGTTGGGGACAGGGACCAGATACGCAGTATTTT. This gives the protein CASSWGQGPDTQYF.